The TCR beta chain under discussion was sequenced for a study of Tregs in tolerant kidney transplant recipients. Overall study results and limits: Expanding Tregs on activated donor B cells appeared to best identify donor-specific TCRbeta clones. Biological reproducibility was not directly addressed in this study. In tolerant patients, donor-specific Tregs outgrew total Tregs, suggesting antigen-driven expansion.

This table comes from immunoSEQ multiplex PCR, and its TCRdb copy is limited to in-frame clones, with some not included. The sample includes roughly 6,700 clones. Trimming cost V 6 bases and J 7 bases, with 9 bases left between them. Germline V gives CDR1 SGHTA, CDR2 FQGNSA. CDR3 size: 11 residues. Recipients received nonmyeloablative bone marrow transplants from related graft donors, with transient mixed chimerism. CD4+CD25+CD127- Tregs, CD4+CD25- non-Tregs, CD4 and CD8 cells were sorted. Notes on this clone: What it binds is not known. The sequence runs out 3 residues before the end of the CDR3; the remainder is reconstructed from the germline J gene.

The receptor was isolated from a human patient who received a combined kidney and bone marrow transplant. Some T cells may arise from the graft donor. The rearrangement uses TRBV7-2 and TRBJ1-1, with TRBD1 as a possible D gene (6 bases). This specimen consisted of CD4+ T cells from blood (PBMCs), obtained 6 months after the transplant. The CDR3 bases that were read are TGTGCCAGCAGACGGACAGTTGAA. Translated, it gives CASRRTVE. The entire CDR3 protein is CASRRTVEAFF.